This T cell receptor beta chain appears in the sequencing data of a study of long-term antiretroviral therapy in people with HIV. Study information: About a decade before 2015, the earliest samples were taken when ART was typically delayed.

Researchers report immunoSEQ v3.0 was run at survey level. Sequenced by immunoSEQ multiplex PCR; TCRdb stores in-frame clones only, minus some. The repertoire has 20,000 or so clones, roughly 79% of them found once; the top ten carry approximately 15%. Sequenced here: unsorted PBMCs, sampled at the start of antiretroviral therapy, before treatment. The sequence derives from a woman under 30 with HIV.

The CDR3 spells CASSTYLAFGADTQYF. DNA of the CDR3: TGTGCCAGCAGCACCTATCTAGCGTTTGGTGCAGATACGCAGTATTTT. The rearrangement links TRBV7-2 to TRBJ2-3, with D perhaps matching TRBD2 (6 bases). V gave up 5 bases and J gave up 4 bases, with 19 bases separating them. The V gene's germline CDR1 is SGHTA and CDR2 FQGNSA. CDR3 length: 16 amino acids. Drawing the rest from reference TRBV7-2 and TRBJ2-3, the complete variable domain is GAGVSQSPSNKVTEKGKDVELRCDPISGHTALYWYRQSLGQGLEFLIYFQGNSAPDKSGLPSDRFSAERTGGSVSTLTIQRTQQEDSAVYLCASSTYLAFGADTQYFGPGTRLTVL.